The rows below give T cell receptor beta chains drawn from one sample of a study of identical twins. A single record per CDR3 protein comes from TCRdb applying MiXCR to the 5' RACE reads. The sample carries hundreds of thousands of distinct CDR3 sequences, more than 6.5% recorded once. This same sample was also part of a study on yellow fever vaccine responses in identical twins.

The sequenced sample was memory (CD45RO+) T cells sorted from blood. These receptors were collected from a woman aged 18-29 years in good health. Both conserved end residues are part of each CDR3. The D gene is left open where the match is weak. Clone sizes are given selectively: once, few, many, or a class where the clone is expanded.

D	size	V	J	DNA	CDR3
NA	many	TRBV10-3	TRBJ1-4	TGTGCCATCAGTGAAGGCCAATATGAAAAACTGTTTTTT	CAISEGQYEKLFF
TRBD1	few	TRBV2	TRBJ1-1	TGTGCCAGCAGTAGGGACAGCCGCTCGAACACTGAAGCTTTCTTT	CASSRDSRSNTEAFF
NA	many	TRBV6-2/TRBV6-3	TRBJ2-3	TGTGCCAGCAGGCAAATTGGAGATACGCAGTATTTT	CASRQIGDTQYF
NA	NA	TRBV24-1	TRBJ2-1	TGTGCCACCAGTGATTTGCCAAGGAGGGGGCGTTCCTACAATGAGCAGTTCTTC	CATSDLPRRGRSYNEQFF
TRBD1	NA	TRBV24-1	TRBJ1-2	TGTGCCACCAGGGCTACAGGGGAGACTGGCTACACCTTC	CATRATGETGYTF
NA	many	TRBV6-1	TRBJ1-6	TGTGCCAGCAGACCCACGGGGGTACAAAATTCACCCCTCCACTTT	CASRPTGVQNSPLHF
NA	once	TRBV20-1	TRBJ2-5	TGCAGTGCTAGGGTCGATTTTGGGGAGACCCAGTACTTC	CSARVDFGETQYF
TRBD1	NA	TRBV7-3	TRBJ2-1	TGTGCCAGCAGCCAGACAGGGGAAAATGAGCAGTTCTTC	CASSQTGENEQFF
NA	few	TRBV9	TRBJ2-5	TGTGCCAGCAGCGTAGTACCGGGAGACCAAGAGACCCAGTACTTC	CASSVVPGDQETQYF
TRBD2	NA	TRBV5-1	TRBJ2-1	TGCGCCAGCAGCTTGGGCGGCCGGGGGGGTCAGAATGAGCAGTTCTTC	CASSLGGRGGQNEQFF
TRBD2	many	TRBV5-1	TRBJ2-3	TGCGCCAGCAGCTCCGGGGACCGCGGGGGTACAGATACGCAGTATTTT	CASSSGDRGGTDTQYF
TRBD2	few	TRBV6-5	TRBJ2-3	TGTGCCAGCAGTTCCCGGGGACTAGCGGGGGCAGATACGCAGTATTTT	CASSSRGLAGADTQYF
NA	NA	TRBV3-1	TRBJ2-3	TGTGCCAGCAGCCACCCTAGCGGAGGGGGGGACGATACGCAGTATTTT	CASSHPSGGGDDTQYF
TRBD1	few	TRBV10-3	TRBJ2-7	TGTGCCACCAACTTGGGACAGGCATACGAGCAGTACTTC	CATNLGQAYEQYF
NA	NA	TRBV28	TRBJ2-3	TGTGCCAGCAGGGGAGGTAGTTATACGCAGTATTTT	CASRGGSYTQYF
NA	few	TRBV2	TRBJ1-2	TGTGCCAGCAGTGAAATAGGTCACCCCTTGGGTGGCTACACCTTC	CASSEIGHPLGGYTF
NA	NA	TRBV2	TRBJ2-7	TGTGCCAGCAGTGTTGGTAGAACCTACGAGCAGTACTTC	CASSVGRTYEQYF
NA	many	TRBV5-1	TRBJ2-4	TGCGCCAGCAGCCTTGACAGCAATCCCCTGGGGCAGTACTTC	CASSLDSNPLGQYF
NA	many	TRBV15	TRBJ2-1	TGTGCCACCAGCAGAGATGGGGGAATCGAACAGTTCTTC	CATSRDGGIEQFF
TRBD2	NA	TRBV20-1	TRBJ2-5	TGCAGTGCTCCAAACATAGCGGGGGGACAAGAGACCCAGTACTTC	CSAPNIAGGQETQYF
TRBD1	few	TRBV6-1	TRBJ1-5	TGTGCCAGCAGTGAATTTGGGACAGAACCCAATCAGCCCCAGCATTTT	CASSEFGTEPNQPQHF
NA	NA	TRBV5-1	TRBJ1-1	TGCGCCAGCAGCCCGCTACCGGGAGCCACCATGAACACTGAAGCTTTCTTT	CASSPLPGATMNTEAFF